These 17 T cell receptor beta chains share one sample of origin, sequenced in a study of tumor and adjacent non-tumor tissue in lung cancer. Three rounds of nested PCR, following a modified ARM-PCR protocol, produced the TCRbeta library. One entry per CDR3 protein, called by TCRdb with MiXCR from the multiplex PCR reads. Of about 140,000 distinct CDR3 sequences listed, around 67% are singletons. RNA was extracted from bulk tissue without any cell sorting. Material for sequencing was lung tumor tissue. The receptors were gathered from a man in his 60s with small cell lung cancer.

A remark on this clonotype: A clone one base away is much larger, so this may be a read error. The DNA for the CDR3 is TGTGCCAGCAGATCTACTAGCGGGAGGGGGAGGGACAATGAGCAGTTCTTC. This encodes CASRSTSGRGRDNEQFF. The chain couples TRBV12-3 or TRBV12-4 to TRBJ2-1; the match to TRBD2 covers 13 bases. The CDR3 spans 17 residues. The trim removed 6 bases at V and 5 bases at J, leaving 10 bases unmatched.

As for this clonotype: One base away lies a much larger clone, so this may be a sequencing read error. The chain carries TRBV20-1 and TRBJ1-6, with 8 bases identical to TRBD1. Germline lookup yields CDR1 DFQATT and CDR2 SNEGSKA (reference sequence). The CDR3 runs to 14 residues. The CDR3 DNA reads as TGCAGAGCTTATGGACAGGGCGGCAATTCACCCCTCCACTTT. Protein product: CRAYGQGGNSPLHF.

The CDR3 here is CASSFAEWGQSDYTF. The DNA for the CDR3 is TGTGCCAGCAGTTTCGCGGAGTGGGGACAATCAGACTACACCTTC. The chain employs TRBV12-3 or TRBV12-4 and TRBJ1-2; a possible D gene is TRBD1 (6 bases). The CDR3 extends over 15 amino acids. Trimming stripped 3 bases from V and 10 bases from J, with 21 bases between.

Remarks on this clonotype: A read error may produce the germline difference seen at one junction end. The V and J genes are TRBV4-2 and TRBJ2-3; TRBD2 agrees at 7 bases. The CDR3 loop spans 16 amino acids. CDR1 is LGHNA, CDR2 YNFKEQ, per germline. The CDR3 here is CAGSPRETSFADTQYF. The CDR3 DNA sequence: TGTGCCGGCAGCCCGCGGGAGACTTCTTTTGCGGATACGCAGTATTTT.

The rearrangement joins TRBV20-1 to TRBJ2-3, with D maybe TRBD2 (5 bases). V shed 3 bases and J shed 3 bases, with 16 bases lying between them. The CDR3 covers 15 residues. Per the germline V gene, CDR1 is DFQATT and CDR2 is SNEGSKA (reference sequence). Written as DNA, the CDR3 is TGCAGTGCTAGCCGGGTAGGAGGCGAAACAGATACGCAGTATTTT. It specifies CSASRVGGETDTQYF.

This clonotype was seen ten or more times. The rearrangement links TRBV11-3 to TRBJ2-1; possibly TRBD2 for D (6 bases). This CDR3 spans 14 amino acids. Trimming took 5 bases from V and 3 from J, leaving 11 bases between them. Germline V gene sequence: CDR1 SGHNT, CDR2 YENEEA. The CDR3 loop is CASSPGTFYNEQFF. Written as DNA, the CDR3 is TGTGCCAGCAGCCCCGGGACTTTCTACAATGAGCAGTTCTTC.

This clonotype occurred a few times. The chain is built from TRBV6-5 and TRBJ2-1, with D maybe TRBD2 (7 bases). Looked up from germline, CDR1 is MNHEY and CDR2 is SVGAGI. This CDR3 is built from 17 residues. Trimming pared 5 bases from V and 2 bases from J, leaving 19 bases between. In DNA form, the CDR3 reads TGTGCCAGCAGTACCGAAAGGGGGGGGGAGGCCTACAATGAGCAGTTCTTC. As protein: CASSTERGGEAYNEQFF.

Remarks on this clonotype: A clone one base away is much larger, so this may be a read error. This chain uses TRBV10-2 with TRBJ1-1, with TRBD1 as a possible D gene (5 bases). The CDR3 totals 13 residues. Trimming took off 7 bases at V and 1 base at J, with 10 bases between the two ends. Germline V lookup: CDR1 WSHSY, CDR2 SAAADI. The DNA for the CDR3 is TGCGCCAGCAACAGGTCAGAGAACACTGAAGCTTTCTTT. This codes for CASNRSENTEAFF.

On this clonotype itself: This may be a read error, as it is one base from a much larger clone. The CDR3 protein is CSARCGANTGELFF. The CDR3 DNA reads TGCAGTGCTAGATGTGGGGCGAACACCGGGGAGCTGTTTTTT. This chain joins TRBV20-1 and TRBJ2-2; no reliable D call. This CDR3 has 14 residues. Trimming took 2 bases from V and 0 from J, leaving 7 bases between them. The germline gives CDR1 DFQATT, CDR2 SNEGSKA (reference sequence).

The chain has TRBV11-2 and TRBJ2-3; D gene uncertain. V lost 1 base, J lost 3 bases, and 17 bases lay in between. There are 17 residues in the CDR3. CDR1 and CDR2 from the germline V gene are SGHAT and FQNNGV. The CDR3 DNA follows: TGTGCCAGCAGCTTAGGGCGTAGGGCCGCCTGTACAGATACGCAGTATTTT. This sequence encodes CASSLGRRAACTDTQYF.

A note on this clonotype: One base away lies a much larger clone, so this may be a sequencing read error. The chain is built from TRBV6-1 and TRBJ1-6; no firm D call. CDR3 length equals 13 residues. The V gene's germline CDR1 is MNHNS and CDR2 SASEGT. CDR3 in amino acids: CVSGSSYNSPLHF. The CDR3, as DNA: TGTGTCAGTGGGAGCTCCTATAATTCACCCCTCCACTTT.

This clonotype showed up many times. The CDR3 sequence is CASSLGSGTTYEQYF. DNA of the CDR3: TGTGCCAGCAGCTTAGGGTCAGGGACTACCTACGAGCAGTACTTC. The V and J genes are TRBV11-2 and TRBJ2-7; the match to TRBD2 covers 7 bases. The ends lost 1 base at V and 2 bases at J; junction bases unmatched: 5. This CDR3 is 15 amino acids long. CDR1 and CDR2 from the germline V gene are SGHAT and FQNNGV.

As regards this clonotype: This CDR3 fails to terminate in the conserved phenylalanine or tryptophan, so it likely reflects a read error. The rearrangement links TRBV20-1 to TRBJ2-3, with D possibly TRBD2 on 6 matching bases. Germline V gives CDR1 DFQATT, CDR2 SNEGSKA (reference sequence). The CDR3 loop spans 15 amino acids. Trimming left V 3 bases short and J 4 bases short, with 17 bases between. The CDR3 sequence is CSASPAGREADTQYS. The CDR3 DNA reads TGCAGTGCTAGCCCTGCGGGAAGGGAGGCAGATACGCAGTATTCT.

About this clonotype itself: Since a much larger clone is just one base distant, this may be a read error. The rearrangement uses TRBV6-5 and TRBJ2-1; 14 nucleotides agree with TRBD2. The germline V gene has CDR1 MNHEY and CDR2 SVGAGI. The CDR3 length is 17 residues. CDR3 amino acids: CTSSLTGGTSGRNEQFF. In nucleotides, the CDR3 is TGTACCAGCAGCCTCACCGGCGGGACTAGCGGGAGAAATGAGCAGTTCTTC.

As for this clonotype: This could be a read error, since a much larger clone is one nucleotide away. The rearrangement links TRBV6-6 to TRBJ2-7; TRBD1 might be the D (6 bases). Germline V gene sequence: CDR1 MNHNY, CDR2 SVGAGI (reference sequence). The CDR3 runs 15 residues. CDR3 amino acids: CVSSSLQQGFYEQYV. For the CDR3, the DNA is TGTGTCAGCAGCTCACTTCAACAGGGTTTCTACGAGCAGTACGTC.

Concerning this clonotype itself: Germline and junction disagree at one end, which may indicate a read error. The rearrangement uses TRBV12-3 or TRBV12-4 and TRBJ2-1; D assignment may be TRBD1 or TRBD2 (5 bases each). This CDR3 contains 15 residues. CDR3: CTSRVLGSLNNEQFF. CDR3 bases: TGTACCAGCAGGGTACTAGGGTCCCTTAACAATGAGCAGTTCTTC.

A note on this clonotype: Being one base from a much bigger clone, this may be a read error. The V and J genes are TRBV6-6 and TRBJ1-1; 7 nucleotides agree with TRBD1. The germline CDR1 and CDR2 sequences are MNHNY and SVGAGI (reference sequence). The CDR3 length is 16 residues. Losses at the gene ends were 5 bases for V and 0 bases for J; bases not matched to a gene: 9. The CDR3 sequence: CASSPRTGAMNTEAFF. The CDR3 coding sequence is TGTGCCAGCAGTCCTAGAACAGGGGCCATGAACACTGAAGCTTTCTTT.